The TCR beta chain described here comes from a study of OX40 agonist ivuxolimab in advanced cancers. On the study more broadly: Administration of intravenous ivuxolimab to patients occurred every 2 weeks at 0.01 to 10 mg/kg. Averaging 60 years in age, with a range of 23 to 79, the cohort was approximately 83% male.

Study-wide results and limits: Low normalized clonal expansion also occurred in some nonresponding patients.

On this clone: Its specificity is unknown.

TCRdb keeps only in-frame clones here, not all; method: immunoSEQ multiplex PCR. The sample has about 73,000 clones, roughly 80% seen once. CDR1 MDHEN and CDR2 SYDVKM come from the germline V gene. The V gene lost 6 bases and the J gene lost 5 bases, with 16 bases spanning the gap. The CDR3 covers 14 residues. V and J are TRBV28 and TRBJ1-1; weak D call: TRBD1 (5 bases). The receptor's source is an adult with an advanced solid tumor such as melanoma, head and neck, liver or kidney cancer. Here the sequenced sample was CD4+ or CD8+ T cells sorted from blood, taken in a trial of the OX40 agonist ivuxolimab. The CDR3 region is CASSAYGGRTEAFF. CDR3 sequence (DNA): TGTGCCAGCAGCGCATACGGGGGAAGGACTGAAGCTTTCTTT.